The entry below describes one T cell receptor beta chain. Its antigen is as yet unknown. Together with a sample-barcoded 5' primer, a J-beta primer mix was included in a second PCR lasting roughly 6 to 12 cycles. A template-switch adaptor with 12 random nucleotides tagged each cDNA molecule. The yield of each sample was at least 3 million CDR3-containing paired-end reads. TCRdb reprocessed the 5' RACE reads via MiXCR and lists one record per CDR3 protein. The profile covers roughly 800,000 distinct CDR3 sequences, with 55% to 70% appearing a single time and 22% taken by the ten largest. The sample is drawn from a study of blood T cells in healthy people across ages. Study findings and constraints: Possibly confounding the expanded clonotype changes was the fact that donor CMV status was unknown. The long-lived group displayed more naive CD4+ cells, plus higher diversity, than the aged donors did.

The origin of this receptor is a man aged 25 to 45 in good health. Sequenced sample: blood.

CDR3 sequence: CSAGPLGGYTF. In DNA form, the CDR3 reads TGCAGTGCTGGGCCTTTAGGGGGCTACACCTTC. The chain joins TRBV20-1 to TRBJ1-2; D uncertain. CDR1 and CDR2 from the germline V gene are DFQATT and SNEGSKA (reference sequence). V lost 5 bases and J 8 bases, leaving 12 bases between the germline ends. CDR3 length: 11 amino acids.